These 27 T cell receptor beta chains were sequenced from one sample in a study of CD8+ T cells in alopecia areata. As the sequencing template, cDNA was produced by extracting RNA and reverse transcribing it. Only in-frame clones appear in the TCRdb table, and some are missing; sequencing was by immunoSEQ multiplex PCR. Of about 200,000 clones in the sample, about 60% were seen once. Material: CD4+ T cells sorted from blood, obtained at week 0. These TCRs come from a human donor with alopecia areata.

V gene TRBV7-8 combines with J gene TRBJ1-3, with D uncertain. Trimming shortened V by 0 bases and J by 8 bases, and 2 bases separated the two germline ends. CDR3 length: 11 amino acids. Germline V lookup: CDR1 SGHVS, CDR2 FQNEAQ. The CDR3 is CASSLAHTIYF. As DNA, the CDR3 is TGTGCCAGCAGCTTAGCACACACCATATATTTT.

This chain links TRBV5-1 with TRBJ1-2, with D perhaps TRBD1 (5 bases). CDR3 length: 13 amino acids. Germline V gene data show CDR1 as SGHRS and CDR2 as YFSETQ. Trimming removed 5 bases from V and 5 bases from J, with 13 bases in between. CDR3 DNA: TGCGCCAGCAGGCGGGGGACTGAATATGGCTACACCTTC. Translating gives CASRRGTEYGYTF.

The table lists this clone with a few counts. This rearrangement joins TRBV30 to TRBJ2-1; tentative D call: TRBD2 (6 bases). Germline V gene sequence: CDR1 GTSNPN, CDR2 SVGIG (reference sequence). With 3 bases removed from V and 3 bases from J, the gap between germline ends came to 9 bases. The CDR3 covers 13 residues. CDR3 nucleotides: TGTGCCTGGAGCCCCGGGGGCTACAATGAGCAGTTCTTC. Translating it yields CAWSPGGYNEQFF. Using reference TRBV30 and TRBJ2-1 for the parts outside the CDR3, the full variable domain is SQTIHQWPATLVQPVGSPLSLECTVEGTSNPNLYWYRQAAGRGLQLLFYSVGIGQISSEVPQNLSASRPQDRQFILSSKKLLLSDSGFYLCAWSPGGYNEQFFGPGTRLTVL.

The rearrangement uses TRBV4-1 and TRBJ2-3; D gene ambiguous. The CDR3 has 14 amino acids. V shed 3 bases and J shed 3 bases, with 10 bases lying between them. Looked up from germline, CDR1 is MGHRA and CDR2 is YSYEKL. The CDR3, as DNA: TGCGCCAGCAGCCACCCGGGTTATACAGATACGCAGTATTTT. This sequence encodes CASSHPGYTDTQYF.

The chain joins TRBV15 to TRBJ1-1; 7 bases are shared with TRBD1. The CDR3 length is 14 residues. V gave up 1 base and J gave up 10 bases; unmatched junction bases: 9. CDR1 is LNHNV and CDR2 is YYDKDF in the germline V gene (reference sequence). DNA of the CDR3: TGTGCCACCAGCAGAGGGGACAGCGGAGTGCGAGCTTTCTTT. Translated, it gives CATSRGDSGVRAFF.

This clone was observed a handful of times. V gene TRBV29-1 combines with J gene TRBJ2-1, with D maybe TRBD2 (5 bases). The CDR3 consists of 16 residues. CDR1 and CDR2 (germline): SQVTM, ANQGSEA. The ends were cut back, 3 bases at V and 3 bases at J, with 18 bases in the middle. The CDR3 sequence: CSVEASREGFYNEQFF. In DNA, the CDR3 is TGCAGCGTTGAGGCTAGTCGAGAGGGATTCTACAATGAGCAGTTCTTC.

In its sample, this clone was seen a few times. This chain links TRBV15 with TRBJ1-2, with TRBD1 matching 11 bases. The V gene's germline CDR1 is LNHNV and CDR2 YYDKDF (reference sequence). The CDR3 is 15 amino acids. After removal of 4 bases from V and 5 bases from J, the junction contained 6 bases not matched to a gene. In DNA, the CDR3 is TGTGCCACCAGCAAAGGACAGGGGGCTGTTTATGGCTACACCTTC. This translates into CATSKGQGAVYGYTF.

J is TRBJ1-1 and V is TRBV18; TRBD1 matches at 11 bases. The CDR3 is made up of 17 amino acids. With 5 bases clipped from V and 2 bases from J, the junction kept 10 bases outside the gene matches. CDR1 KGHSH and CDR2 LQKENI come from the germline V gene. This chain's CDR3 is CASSSLGQGVGNTEAFF. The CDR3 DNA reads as TGTGCCAGCTCATCTCTGGGACAGGGGGTGGGAAACACTGAAGCTTTCTTT.

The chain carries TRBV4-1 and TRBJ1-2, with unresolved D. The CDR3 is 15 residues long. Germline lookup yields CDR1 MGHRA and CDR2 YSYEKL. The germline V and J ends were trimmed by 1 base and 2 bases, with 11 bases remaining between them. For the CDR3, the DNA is TGCGCCAGCAGCCAAGGGTCGGGAATAAACTATGGCTACACCTTC. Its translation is CASSQGSGINYGYTF.

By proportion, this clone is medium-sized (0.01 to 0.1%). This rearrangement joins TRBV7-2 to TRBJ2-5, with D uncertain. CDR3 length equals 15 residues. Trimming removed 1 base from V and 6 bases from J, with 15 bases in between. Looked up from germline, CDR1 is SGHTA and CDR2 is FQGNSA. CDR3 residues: CASSLDAAQLQTQYF. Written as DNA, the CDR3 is TGTGCCAGCAGCTTAGACGCCGCCCAGCTGCAGACCCAGTACTTC.

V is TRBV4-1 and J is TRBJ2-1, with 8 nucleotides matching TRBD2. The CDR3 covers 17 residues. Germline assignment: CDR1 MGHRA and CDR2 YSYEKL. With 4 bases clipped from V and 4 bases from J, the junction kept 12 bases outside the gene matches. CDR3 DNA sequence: TGCGCCAGCAGCCGATCAACCACTAGCGGAACATACAATGAGCAGTTCTTC. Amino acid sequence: CASSRSTTSGTYNEQFF.

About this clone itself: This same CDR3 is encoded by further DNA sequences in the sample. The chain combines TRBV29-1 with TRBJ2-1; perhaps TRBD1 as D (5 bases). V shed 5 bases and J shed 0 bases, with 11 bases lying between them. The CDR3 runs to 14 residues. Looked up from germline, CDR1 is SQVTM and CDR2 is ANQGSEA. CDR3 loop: CSVKGSSSYNEQFF. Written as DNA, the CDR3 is TGCAGCGTTAAGGGGTCCAGCTCCTACAATGAGCAGTTCTTC.

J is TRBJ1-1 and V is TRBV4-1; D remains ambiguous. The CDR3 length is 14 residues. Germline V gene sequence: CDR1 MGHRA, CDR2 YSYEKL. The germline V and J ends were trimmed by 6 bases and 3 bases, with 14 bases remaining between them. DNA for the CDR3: TGCGCCAGCAGGGGGTACGGGTCGTACACTGAAGCTTTCTTT. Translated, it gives CASRGYGSYTEAFF.

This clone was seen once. CDR3 amino acids: CATSRAGGRSPLHF. The CDR3 DNA reads as TGTGCCACCAGCAGAGCAGGGGGCAGGTCACCCCTCCACTTT. The chain has TRBV15 and TRBJ1-6; TRBD1 aligns across 8 bases. The junction had 3 bases not matched to a gene; V was cut back by 1 base and J by 10 bases. The CDR3 sequence is 14 residues long. In germline, CDR1 is LNHNV, CDR2 YYDKDF (reference sequence).

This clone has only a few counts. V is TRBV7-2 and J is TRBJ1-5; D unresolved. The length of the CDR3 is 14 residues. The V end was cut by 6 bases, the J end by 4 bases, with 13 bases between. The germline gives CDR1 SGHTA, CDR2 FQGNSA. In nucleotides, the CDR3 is TGTGCCAGCAGTCAAAACGGTGGGAATCAGCCCCAGCATTTT. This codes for CASSQNGGNQPQHF.

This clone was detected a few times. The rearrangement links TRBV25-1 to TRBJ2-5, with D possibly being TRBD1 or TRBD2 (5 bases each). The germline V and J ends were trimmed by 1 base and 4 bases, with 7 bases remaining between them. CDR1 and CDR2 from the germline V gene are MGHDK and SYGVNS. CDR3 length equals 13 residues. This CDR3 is CASSESGGETQYF. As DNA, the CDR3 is TGTGCCAGCAGTGAATCTGGGGGAGAGACCCAGTACTTC.

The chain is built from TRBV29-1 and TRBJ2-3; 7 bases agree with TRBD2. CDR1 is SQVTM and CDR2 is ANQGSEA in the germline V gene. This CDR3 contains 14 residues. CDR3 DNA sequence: TGCAGTTTTGCCGGGGGGTCTAGCACAGATACGCAGTATTTT. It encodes CSFAGGSSTDTQYF.

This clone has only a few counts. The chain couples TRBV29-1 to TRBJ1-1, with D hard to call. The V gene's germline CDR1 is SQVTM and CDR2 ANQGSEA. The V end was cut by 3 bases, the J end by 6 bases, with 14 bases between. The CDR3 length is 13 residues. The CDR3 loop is CSVDIGQVSEAFF. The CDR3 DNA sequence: TGCAGCGTTGATATCGGGCAGGTCTCTGAAGCTTTCTTT. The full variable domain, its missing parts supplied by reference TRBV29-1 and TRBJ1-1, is SAVISQKPSRDICQRGTSLTIQCQVDSQVTMMFWYRQQPGQSLTLIATANQGSEATYESGFVIDKFPISRPNLTFSTLTVSNMSPEDSSIYLCSVDIGQVSEAFFGQGTRLTVV.

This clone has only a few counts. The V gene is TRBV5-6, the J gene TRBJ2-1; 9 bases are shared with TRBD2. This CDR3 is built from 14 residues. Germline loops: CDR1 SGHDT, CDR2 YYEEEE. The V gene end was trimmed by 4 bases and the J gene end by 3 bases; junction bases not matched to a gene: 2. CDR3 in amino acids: CASSRTSVYNEQFF. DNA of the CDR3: TGTGCCAGCAGCCGGACTAGCGTCTACAATGAGCAGTTCTTC.

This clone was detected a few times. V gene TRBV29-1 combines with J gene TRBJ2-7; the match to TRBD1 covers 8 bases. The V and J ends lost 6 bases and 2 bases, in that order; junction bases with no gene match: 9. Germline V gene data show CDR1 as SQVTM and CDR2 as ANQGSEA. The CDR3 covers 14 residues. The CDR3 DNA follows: TGCAGCGTAGCCGGGACAGGTGCAACCTACGAGCAGTACTTC. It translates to CSVAGTGATYEQYF.

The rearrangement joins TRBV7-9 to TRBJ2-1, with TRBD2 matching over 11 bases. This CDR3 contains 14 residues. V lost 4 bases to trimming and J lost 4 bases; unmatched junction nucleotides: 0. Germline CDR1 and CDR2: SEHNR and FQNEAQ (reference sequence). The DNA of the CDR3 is TGTGCCAGCAGCTCTAGCGGGAGGTACAATGAGCAGTTCTTC. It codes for CASSSSGRYNEQFF.

This CDR3 is CASSPSGTVLTGQYF. The CDR3 DNA sequence: TGTGCCAGCAGCCCCTCCGGGACGGTCTTGACGGGGCAGTACTTC. The chain is built from TRBV5-4 and TRBJ2-7; D may be TRBD1 or TRBD2 (5 bases each). V was shortened by 4 bases and J by 9 bases, with 23 bases between the two germline ends. This CDR3 spans 15 amino acids. The germline gives CDR1 SGHNT, CDR2 YYREEE (reference sequence). The variable domain in full, with the rest retrieved from reference TRBV5-4 and TRBJ2-7, is ETGVTQSPTHLIKTRGQQVTLRCSSQSGHNTVSWYQQALGQGPQFIFQYYREEENGRGNFPPRFSGLQFPNYSSELNVNALELDDSALYLCASSPSGTVLTGQYFGPGTRLTVT.

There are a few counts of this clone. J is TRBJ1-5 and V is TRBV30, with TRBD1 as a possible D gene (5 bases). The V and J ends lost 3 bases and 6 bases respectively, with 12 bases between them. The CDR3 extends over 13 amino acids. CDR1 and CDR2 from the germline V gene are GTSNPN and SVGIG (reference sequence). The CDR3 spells CAWSFDSPQPQHF. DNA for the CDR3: TGTGCCTGGAGCTTCGACAGTCCTCAGCCCCAGCATTTT.

The CDR3 protein is CASSLVGAATNTGELFF. The CDR3 bases are TGTGCCAGCAGCTTAGTGGGAGCAGCTACGAACACCGGGGAGCTGTTTTTT. The chain is built from TRBV7-9 and TRBJ2-2, with a possible D match to TRBD2 (5 bases). Germline V gene sequence: CDR1 SEHNR, CDR2 FQNEAQ (reference sequence). The CDR3 totals 17 residues. The V and J ends lost 1 base and 0 bases respectively, with 12 bases between them.

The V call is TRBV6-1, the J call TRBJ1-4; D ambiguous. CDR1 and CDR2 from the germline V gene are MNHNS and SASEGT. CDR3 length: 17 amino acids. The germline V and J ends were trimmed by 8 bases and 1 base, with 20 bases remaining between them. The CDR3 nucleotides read TGTGCCAGCCGTGGATATGCGGTACTGGGAACTAATGAAAAACTGTTTTTT. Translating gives CASRGYAVLGTNEKLFF.

CDR3 loop: CASSYSGTSGREQYF. The CDR3 DNA reads TGTGCCAGCAGTTACTCTGGGACTAGCGGGAGGGAGCAGTACTTC. The rearrangement joins TRBV6-5 to TRBJ2-7; TRBD2 agrees at 15 bases. The CDR3 contains 15 residues. V was clipped by 0 bases and J by 7 bases; unmatched bases: 1. Germline V gives CDR1 MNHEY, CDR2 SVGAGI.

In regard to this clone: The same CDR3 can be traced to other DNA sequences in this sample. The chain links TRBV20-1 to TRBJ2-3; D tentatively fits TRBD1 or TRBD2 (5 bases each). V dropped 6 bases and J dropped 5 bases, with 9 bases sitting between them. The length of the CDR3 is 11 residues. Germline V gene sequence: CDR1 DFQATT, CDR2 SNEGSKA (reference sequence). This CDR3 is CSASRGDTQYF. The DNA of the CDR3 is TGCAGTGCGTCGAGGGGAGATACGCAGTATTTT.